The 9 T cell receptor beta chains below were found in one sample sequenced in a study of beta chain features in type 1 diabetes. Every bit of the isolated RNA underwent reverse transcription, so sequencing read expressed TCRB transcripts. Sequenced by immunoSEQ multiplex PCR; TCRdb stores in-frame clones only, minus some. The sample comprises approximately 470,000 clones, approximately 31% of which are singletons, and around 0.065% rests with the top ten. What was sequenced was naive CD4+ T cells from blood. The receptors originated from a man between 18 and 29 years old in good health.

This clone appeared a few times. V is TRBV25-1 and J is TRBJ2-1; no clear D. Per germline, CDR1 MGHDK and CDR2 SYGVNS. The length of the CDR3 is 15 residues. V shed 0 bases and J shed 4 bases, with 10 bases lying between them. The CDR3 region is CASSEYIWGYNEQFF. For the CDR3, the DNA is TGTGCCAGCAGTGAATACATTTGGGGATACAATGAGCAGTTCTTC.

The chain has TRBV5-1 and TRBJ1-1, with TRBD1 as a possible D gene (6 bases). V was shortened by 3 bases and J by 1 base, with 13 bases between the two germline ends. The CDR3 loop spans 15 amino acids. CDR1 and CDR2 from the germline V gene are SGHRS and YFSETQ. Here the CDR3 reads CASSSTGTQNTEAFF. In nucleotides, the CDR3 is TGCGCCAGCAGCTCCACCGGGACACAGAACACTGAAGCTTTCTTT.

This clone occurred a few times. The chain uses TRBV30 and TRBJ2-1; TRBD2 matches 9 bases. J gave up 10 bases and V 3 bases, and 10 bases lay outside the gene matches. This CDR3 contains 14 residues. CDR1 is GTSNPN, CDR2 SVGIG, per germline (reference sequence). The CDR3 sequence: CAWSEGLARFEQFF. The CDR3 nucleotides read TGTGCCTGGAGCGAAGGACTAGCGCGTTTCGAGCAGTTCTTC.

The chain carries TRBV7-8 and TRBJ2-5, with unresolved D. The germline V gene encodes CDR1 SGHVS and CDR2 FQNEAQ. The CDR3 has 14 amino acids. V lost 5 bases and J 4 bases, leaving 14 bases between the germline ends. CDR3 nucleotides: TGTGCCAGCAGCCCTGACGGTGCAGGAGAGACCCAGTACTTC. Translation gives CASSPDGAGETQYF. Variable domain in full (rest from reference TRBV7-8 and TRBJ2-5): GAGVSQSPRYKVAKRGQDVALRCDPISGHVSLFWYQQALGQGPEFLTYFQNEAQLDKSGLPSDRFFAERPEGSVSTLKIQRTQQEDSAVYLCASSPDGAGETQYFGPGTRLLVL.

J is TRBJ2-2 and V is TRBV30, with D perhaps TRBD1 or TRBD2 (6 bases each). The CDR3 sequence is 19 residues long. V gave up 0 bases and J gave up 2 bases, with 22 bases separating them. The V gene's germline CDR1 is GTSNPN and CDR2 SVGIG (reference sequence). CDR3 residues: CAWSVRVPVTGTNTGELFF. DNA of the CDR3: TGTGCCTGGAGTGTACGGGTTCCGGTCACAGGGACTAACACCGGGGAGCTGTTTTTT.

This clone came up a few times. The chain combines TRBV10-3 with TRBJ2-3; 7 nucleotides match TRBD1. In germline, CDR1 is ENHRY, CDR2 SYGVKD. The CDR3 has 16 residues. Losses at the gene ends were 1 base for V and 0 bases for J; bases not matched to a gene: 4. This CDR3 is CAISEYRGTSTDTQYF. CDR3 sequence (DNA): TGTGCCATCAGTGAGTACAGGGGAACAAGCACAGATACGCAGTATTTT.

J is TRBJ2-5 and V is TRBV6-5; 10 bases line up with TRBD2. The CDR3 covers 14 residues. Germline V gene lookup returns CDR1 MNHEY and CDR2 SVGAGI. V shed 4 bases, J shed 4 bases, and the junction held 3 bases outside the gene matches. CDR3 nucleotides: TGTGCCAGCAGTTTTAGCGGGAGGAGAGAGACCCAGTACTTC. Protein sequence: CASSFSGRRETQYF.

V is TRBV2 and J is TRBJ2-2; 7 bases line up with TRBD1. With V trimmed by 6 bases and J by 7 bases, 8 bases remained unmatched. Per germline, CDR1 SNHLY and CDR2 FYNNEI. The CDR3 contains 14 residues. As DNA, the CDR3 is TGTGCCAGCAGCCCCGACAGGGCGGGCGGGGAGCTGTTTTTT. Amino acids: CASSPDRAGGELFF.

The V and J genes are TRBV29-1 and TRBJ2-2; 10 nucleotides align to TRBD2. The junction had 11 bases not matched to a gene; V was cut back by 6 bases and J by 4 bases. The CDR3 consists of 16 residues. Germline values: CDR1 SQVTM, CDR2 ANQGSEA. The CDR3 sequence: CSVRTSGLPSTGELFF. The CDR3 DNA reads TGCAGCGTGAGGACTAGCGGCCTCCCGAGCACCGGGGAGCTGTTTTTT.